A single sample is the source of the 5 T cell receptor beta chains below, sequenced in a study of monozygotic twins with inflammatory bowel disease (dated 2019 in TCRdb). Library preparation was by 5' RACE. The sequencer was an Illumina HiSeq 2500. TCRdb reprocessed the reads and assigns one entry to each CDR3 protein sequence, leaving out DNA. The sample table includes approximately 150,000 distinct CDR3 sequences. 6.5% to 9% of the sample is in the top ten clones. The sequencing input was blood. Receptor source: a human donor with ulcerative colitis or Crohn's disease, or a healthy co-twin of an affected twin (not recorded which).

This chain joins TRBV20-1 and TRBJ1-1. Germline V lookup: CDR1 DFQATT, CDR2 SNEGSKA (reference sequence). The CDR3 length is 11 residues. CDR3 protein: CSAKQATEAFF.

The genes are TRBV9 and TRBJ2-1; lacking DNA, the TRBD2 call made by TCRdb goes unchecked. The CDR3 is 15 residues long. From germline, CDR1 is SGDLS and CDR2 YYNGEE. CDR3 residues: CASSTSGRFYNEQFF.

The V and J genes are TRBV24-1 and TRBJ1-5; TCRdb selects TRBD1, and the lack of DNA leaves this call unchecked. Germline V CDR1 and CDR2: KGHDR, SFDVKD. This CDR3 contains 15 residues. CDR3 protein: CATSDPRGGNQPQHF.

J is TRBJ1-2 and V is TRBV7-2. This CDR3 has 15 amino acids. The germline gives CDR1 SGHTA, CDR2 FQGNSA. The CDR3 sequence is CASSLAGEGVYGYTF.

This chain joins TRBV5-1 and TRBJ2-5; TCRdb names TRBD1, which stays unverified in the absence of DNA. CDR1 SGHRS and CDR2 YFSETQ come from the germline V gene. The CDR3 extends over 17 amino acids. The CDR3 loop reads CASSPGTGVSPGETQYF.